A single sample is the source of the 3 T cell receptor beta chains below, sequenced in a study of circulating CD8 cells and anti-PD-1 response in melanoma. From live CD3+CD8+TCRalphabeta+ cells, four PD-1 and/or TIGIT subsets were sorted. TCR libraries were prepared from about 15 ng of total RNA with the QIAseq Immune Repertoire TCR panel. TCRdb reprocessed the reads with MiXCR, giving one entry per CDR3 protein. The sample shows roughly 490 distinct CDR3 sequences, about 10% of them seen only once. The source was CD8+ T cells from PBMCs, collected at baseline or after one month of anti-PD-1 therapy (not recorded which). These receptors all stem from a human donor with melanoma.

This clonotype rates as large. The gene calls are TRBV7-2 and TRBJ2-2; D is tentatively TRBD1 or TRBD2 (6 bases each). Germline V gives CDR1 SGHTA, CDR2 FQGNSA. V lost 5 bases, J lost 1 base, and 17 bases lay in between. The CDR3 spans 17 residues. In nucleotides, the CDR3 is TGTGCCAGCAGCCCACTCTGGGGGGCACAGAACACCGGGGAGCTGTTTTTT. This gives the protein CASSPLWGAQNTGELFF.

By frequency in the sample, this clonotype is large. The gene calls are TRBV6-2 or TRBV6-3 and TRBJ1-1; the D gene is possibly TRBD1 (5 bases). Germline V CDR1 and CDR2: MNHEY, SVGEGT. V dropped 6 bases and J dropped 0 bases, with 26 bases sitting between them. CDR3 length: 19 residues. CDR3 nucleotide sequence: TGTGCCAGCAGAACCCAGAAGAGACAGACCCCGGAAATGAACACTGAAGCTTTCTTT. This translates into CASRTQKRQTPEMNTEAFF.

By frequency in the sample, this clonotype is medium-sized. The chain couples TRBV7-2 to TRBJ2-1; D ambiguous. Trimming cost V 2 bases and J 4 bases, with 9 bases left between them. From germline, CDR1 is SGHTA and CDR2 FQGNSA. The CDR3 contains 14 residues. The CDR3 region has the DNA TGTGCCAGCAGCTTAAGCCCGAGGTACAATGAGCAGTTCTTC. The encoded protein is CASSLSPRYNEQFF.